This entry is about one T cell receptor (beta chain). No antigen is known for it. The treatment here: 10-day PBMC culture with coronavirus spike peptide pools or control peptides (ViraFEST assay). ViraFEST relied on peptide pools to expand antigen-specific T cells; the TCRs were sequenced afterward. Culture proceeded for about ten days, and CD4+ T cells were then isolated by negative selection. CDR1 is MGHRA and CDR2 is YSYEKL in the germline V gene. The V and J ends lost 0 bases and 0 bases respectively, with 14 bases between them. CDR3 size: 17 residues. These data originate in a study of vaccination and CD4 T cells after COVID-19. At the level of the study: A median of approximately 100 days (range 35 to 161) separated diagnosis from post-COVID sampling. Cells received overlapping spike peptides from SARS-CoV-2, HCoV-NL63, HCoV-OC43 and HCoV-229E as stimulation.

Scientists ran DNA taken from cultured CD4+ T cells through the Oncomine TCR Beta short-read assay for sequencing. TCRdb re-derived calls from the PCR reads in MiXCR, one entry per CDR3 protein. The table shows more than 9,000 distinct CDR3 sequences, with 20% to 25% occurring only once. This clonotype was sampled from a human donor who received a COVID-19 vaccine. The specimen comprised CD4+ T cells from blood, cultured in vitro, sampled before SARS-CoV-2 vaccination. The chain couples TRBV4-1 to TRBJ1-2; D unclear. CDR3 sequence reads: CASSQDFVPGANYGYTF. The CDR3 bases are TGCGCCAGCAGCCAAGATTTCGTTCCCGGGGCTAACTATGGCTACACCTTC.